This TCR beta chain was captured by sequencing in a study of CD8+CD57+ T cells in acquired aplastic anemia. The wider study: Each DNA sample taken from sorted CD4+ and CD8+ cells came to around 3.4 ug on average. On average, healthy donors gave approximately 10 million reads for CD4+ cells.

The V end lost 2 bases, the J end lost 4 bases, and 13 bases lay between the germline ends. The germline CDR1 and CDR2 sequences are SGHAT and FQNNGV. The CDR3 runs to 15 residues. Profiles of TCR beta VDJ and CDR3 were generated from a genomic DNA template. From the reads, TCRdb called clonotypes with MiXCR, one entry per CDR3 protein. The data contain approximately 160,000 distinct CDR3 sequences, 35% to 55% of them singletons. This clonotype came up many times. Its antigen is not known. Study-level findings and limits: Patients and controls had CD8+ Simpson's diversity values that were not significantly distinct. Patients and controls shared under 35 CD8+ CDR3 sequences, which appeared highly expressed in patients and within their immunodominant clones.

The clonotype was recovered from a human donor in good health. This rearrangement joins TRBV11-2 to TRBJ2-3; possibly TRBD2 for D (7 bases). The sequenced sample consisted of sorted CD4+, CD8+, or CD8+CD57+ T cells (not recorded which) from PBMCs. The CDR3 DNA follows: TGTGCCAGCAGCTTACTCGGCGGGGGCGCAGATACGCAGTATTTT. Residues: CASSLLGGGADTQYF. The full variable domain, completed using reference TRBV11-2 and TRBJ2-3, is EAGVAQSPRYKIIEKRQSVAFWCNPISGHATLYWYQQILGQGPKLLIQFQNNGVVDDSQLPKDRFSAERLKGVDSTLKIQPAKLEDSAVYLCASSLLGGGADTQYFGPGTRLTVL.